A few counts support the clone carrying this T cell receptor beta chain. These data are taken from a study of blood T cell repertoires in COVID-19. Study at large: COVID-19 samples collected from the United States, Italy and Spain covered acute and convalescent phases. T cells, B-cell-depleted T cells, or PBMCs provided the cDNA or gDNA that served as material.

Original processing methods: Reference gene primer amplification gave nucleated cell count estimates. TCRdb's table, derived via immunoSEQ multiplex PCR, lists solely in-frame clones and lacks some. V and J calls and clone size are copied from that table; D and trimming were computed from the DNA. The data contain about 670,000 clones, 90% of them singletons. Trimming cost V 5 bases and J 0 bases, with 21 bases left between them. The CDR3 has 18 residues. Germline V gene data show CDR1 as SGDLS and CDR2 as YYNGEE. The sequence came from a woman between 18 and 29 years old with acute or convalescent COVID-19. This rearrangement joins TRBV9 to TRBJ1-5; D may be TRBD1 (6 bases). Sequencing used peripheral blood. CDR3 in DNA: TGTGCCAGCAGACCAGGGGTTCTCGCGGAAAATAGCAATCAGCCCCAGCATTTT. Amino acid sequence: CASRPGVLAENSNQPQHF. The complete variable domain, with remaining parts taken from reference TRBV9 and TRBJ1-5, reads DSGVTQTPKHLITATGQRVTLRCSPRSGDLSVYWYQQSLDQGLQFLIQYYNGEERAKGNILERFSAQQFPDLHSELNLSSLELGDSALYFCASRPGVLAENSNQPQHFGDGTRLSIL.